The 29 T cell receptor beta chains given below trace back to one sample, sequenced in a study of shared clonotypes between healthy human individuals. Produced via immunoSEQ multiplex PCR; TCRdb's table is partial and in-frame only. The table shows some 2.4 million clones, with 90% to 95% occurring only once. The sample consisted of naive CD4+ T cells from PBMCs. Subset reported: CD45RA+ positively selected. These receptors originate from a man aged 18-30 years in good health. Some clones in this sample may be carry-over from other donors' samples.

The V and J genes are TRBV7-2 and TRBJ1-2, with no clear D. V lost 4 bases and J 4 bases, leaving 10 bases between the germline ends. The CDR3 is made up of 13 amino acids. CDR1 is SGHTA and CDR2 is FQGNSA in the germline V gene. CDR3 residues: CASSSPRGYGYTF. DNA for the CDR3: TGTGCCAGCAGCTCGCCCCGGGGCTATGGCTACACCTTC.

A remark on this clone: This sample includes further DNA sequences coding for the same CDR3. The V gene is TRBV19, the J gene TRBJ2-5; D remains ambiguous. The CDR3 consists of 13 residues. Germline-derived CDR1 and CDR2 are LNHDA and SQIVND (reference sequence). The germline V and J ends were trimmed by 2 bases and 4 bases, with 8 bases remaining between them. CDR3 protein: CASSIPGGETQYF. The CDR3 bases are TGTGCCAGTAGTATACCCGGTGGAGAGACCCAGTACTTC.

This chain uses TRBV5-1 with TRBJ2-5; D gene uncertain. CDR3 length equals 14 residues. The V end was cut by 4 bases, the J end by 2 bases, with 12 bases between. Per the germline V gene, CDR1 is SGHRS and CDR2 is YFSETQ. CDR3: CASSARPRQETQYF. CDR3 nucleotide sequence: TGCGCCAGCAGCGCCAGACCGAGACAAGAGACCCAGTACTTC.

The chain uses TRBV2 and TRBJ2-1, with D possibly TRBD1 on 5 matching bases. The CDR3 has 13 amino acids. Trimming cost V 4 bases and J 15 bases, with 19 bases left between them. Looked up from germline, CDR1 is SNHLY and CDR2 is FYNNEI. Here the CDR3 DNA reads TGTGCCAGCAGTGCCAGACGACAGTATCCTCCGTTCTTC. This translates into CASSARRQYPPFF.

The chain joins TRBV10-3 to TRBJ2-7, with a tentative D call TRBD1 (5 bases). V lost 3 bases and J 0 bases, leaving 12 bases between the germline ends. Germline V gene data show CDR1 as ENHRY and CDR2 as SYGVKD. The CDR3 has 15 amino acids. CDR3 sequence: CAISEGRQFSYEQYF. Written as DNA, the CDR3 is TGTGCCATCAGTGAAGGCAGACAGTTCTCCTACGAGCAGTACTTC.

The chain combines TRBV29-1 with TRBJ2-1, with D possibly matching TRBD1 (6 bases). Germline lookup yields CDR1 SQVTM and CDR2 ANQGSEA. This CDR3 region has 15 residues. V lost 2 bases and J lost 4, with 15 bases in between. The CDR3 region is CSVEPQRTAYNEQFF. CDR3 coding DNA: TGCAGCGTTGAACCTCAGAGGACAGCTTACAATGAGCAGTTCTTC.

This chain connects TRBV28 to TRBJ1-5; D uncertain. The CDR3 is 14 amino acids. CDR1 is MDHEN and CDR2 is SYDVKM in the germline V gene. The germline V and J ends were trimmed by 3 bases and 7 bases, with 13 bases remaining between them. The chain's CDR3 is CASSFREVLQPQHF. The CDR3, as DNA: TGTGCCAGCAGTTTTCGGGAGGTTTTACAGCCCCAGCATTTT.

In regard to this clone: Within the sample, other DNA sequences also encode this same CDR3. The chain links TRBV6-5 to TRBJ1-2, with D maybe TRBD1 (5 bases). The CDR3 has 12 residues. The V end lost 0 bases, the J end lost 7 bases, and 6 bases lay between the germline ends. Germline CDR1 reads MNHEY; CDR2 reads SVGAGI. This CDR3 is CASSYSGGGYTF. CDR3 nucleotides: TGTGCCAGCAGTTACTCGGGGGGTGGCTACACCTTC.

The chain joins TRBV11-3 to TRBJ2-7, with D unclear. Germline-derived CDR1 and CDR2 are SGHNT and YENEEA. The CDR3 spans 12 residues. V shed 5 bases and J shed 3 bases, with 8 bases lying between them. The CDR3 sequence is CASSPSYYEQYF. As DNA, the CDR3 is TGTGCCAGCAGCCCTTCCTACTACGAGCAGTACTTC.

The CDR3 loop is CASSLVQRAEQFF. CDR3 nucleotides: TGTGCCAGCAGCTTAGTTCAGCGGGCTGAGCAGTTCTTC. V and J are TRBV11-2 and TRBJ2-1; D may be TRBD2 (6 bases). In germline, CDR1 is SGHAT, CDR2 FQNNGV. CDR3 length: 13 amino acids. The V gene lost 1 base and the J gene lost 9 bases, with 10 bases spanning the gap.

The chain uses TRBV5-5 and TRBJ1-2, with a possible D match to TRBD1 (5 bases). The V gene's germline CDR1 is SGHKS and CDR2 YYEKEE (reference sequence). The CDR3 covers 15 residues. Trimming took 0 bases from V and 4 from J, leaving 13 bases between them. The CDR3 nucleotides read TGTGCCAGCAGCTTGGAGTTCGTGGGACTCTATGGCTACACCTTC. This translates into CASSLEFVGLYGYTF.

The chain recombines TRBV19 with TRBJ1-1; 7 bases agree with TRBD1. The CDR3 consists of 16 residues. CDR1 LNHDA and CDR2 SQIVND come from the germline V gene (reference sequence). J gave up 0 bases and V 2 bases, and 6 bases lay outside the gene matches. The CDR3 DNA reads TGTGCCAGTAGTATACCACGACAGGGATTGAACACTGAAGCTTTCTTT. Amino acid sequence: CASSIPRQGLNTEAFF.

This chain links TRBV7-9 with TRBJ1-5; possible D gene TRBD1, 6 bases. The germline gives CDR1 SEHNR, CDR2 FQNEAQ (reference sequence). CDR3 length: 17 amino acids. Trimming pared 1 base from V and 7 bases from J, leaving 20 bases between. This CDR3 reads CASSLVKQGELRQPQHF. The CDR3 nucleotides are TGTGCCAGCAGCTTAGTTAAACAGGGTGAACTGAGGCAGCCCCAGCATTTT.

A note on this clone: This sample includes further DNA sequences coding for the same CDR3. The chain uses TRBV4-1 and TRBJ2-5; tentatively, D is TRBD1 (6 bases). Germline lookup yields CDR1 MGHRA and CDR2 YSYEKL. V was pared by 4 bases and J by 2 bases, with 8 bases between. The CDR3 is made up of 13 amino acids. The CDR3 loop reads CASSRGPQETQYF. CDR3 nucleotide sequence: TGCGCCAGCAGCCGGGGGCCACAAGAGACCCAGTACTTC.

The CDR3: CASSEGTSGRISTDTQYF. The CDR3 bases are TGCGCCAGCAGCGAAGGGACTAGCGGGAGGATCAGCACAGATACGCAGTATTTT. The chain employs TRBV5-1 and TRBJ2-3; 15 nucleotides match TRBD2. V lost 4 bases and J lost 0; bases outside the gene matches: 6. Per germline, CDR1 SGHRS and CDR2 YFSETQ. The CDR3 extends over 18 amino acids.

This chain connects TRBV7-3 to TRBJ1-1; weak D call: TRBD1 (5 bases). The V end was cut by 4 bases, the J end by 2 bases, with 14 bases between. In germline, CDR1 is SGHTA, CDR2 FQGTGA. The CDR3 is 15 amino acids. CDR3 loop: CASSYHSDINTEAFF. DNA for the CDR3: TGTGCCAGCAGCTATCACTCGGACATTAACACTGAAGCTTTCTTT.

The gene calls are TRBV2 and TRBJ2-6; D remains ambiguous. CDR1 SNHLY and CDR2 FYNNEI come from the germline V gene. V was trimmed by 6 bases and J by 0 bases, leaving 12 bases between them. This CDR3 contains 16 residues. This CDR3 reads CASRAIEVSGANVLTF. As DNA, the CDR3 is TGTGCCAGCAGAGCCATCGAGGTCTCTGGGGCCAACGTCCTGACTTTC.

J is TRBJ2-7 and V is TRBV4-1, with a tentative D call TRBD1 (5 bases). CDR1 and CDR2 (germline): MGHRA, YSYEKL. The CDR3 is 16 residues long. The V gene lost 4 bases and the J gene lost 2 bases, with 18 bases spanning the gap. CDR3 DNA sequence: TGCGCCAGCAGCCTAAACAGGAGCACCCGTACCTACGAGCAGTACTTC. Protein sequence: CASSLNRSTRTYEQYF.

The V and J genes are TRBV7-9 and TRBJ1-2, with 10 bases fitting TRBD1. The CDR3 length is 15 residues. V gave up 5 bases and J gave up 7 bases; unmatched junction bases: 10. The germline V gene has CDR1 SEHNR and CDR2 FQNEAQ (reference sequence). The CDR3, as DNA: TGTGCCAGCAGCCTCAGACAGGGGGCGGCGTCTGGCTACACCTTC. It translates to CASSLRQGAASGYTF.

The chain carries TRBV11-3 and TRBJ2-3; no firm D call. CDR3 length equals 14 residues. Germline V gene data show CDR1 as SGHNT and CDR2 as YENEEA. With 2 bases removed from V and 1 base from J, the gap between germline ends came to 7 bases. CDR3 residues: CASSLYGGTDTQYF. CDR3 DNA sequence: TGTGCCAGCAGCTTATATGGTGGCACAGATACGCAGTATTTT.

This chain connects TRBV4-3 to TRBJ2-3; D is unresolved. V gave up 3 bases and J gave up 2 bases, with 15 bases separating them. Germline loops: CDR1 LGHNA, CDR2 YSLEER. The CDR3 totals 16 residues. The CDR3 region is CASSQSFGFNTDTQYF. The DNA for the CDR3 is TGCGCCAGCAGCCAGTCGTTCGGCTTTAACACAGATACGCAGTATTTT.

With regard to this clone: At one of its ends the junction is not consistent with the germline gene, which may arise from a read error. The rearrangement uses TRBV5-4 and TRBJ2-7; 8 bases fit TRBD1. The CDR3 is 16 residues long. CDR1 is SGHNT, CDR2 YYREEE, per germline (reference sequence). The DNA for the CDR3 is TGCGCCAGCAGCCAGAGGGGACAGGACCGATACTACGAGCAGTACTTC. It codes for CASSQRGQDRYYEQYF.

V usage is TRBV6-1 and J usage is TRBJ2-1; possibly TRBD1 for D (5 bases). Germline CDR1 and CDR2: MNHNS and SASEGT. V lost 1 base, J lost 2 bases, and 9 bases lay in between. The CDR3 contains 15 residues. The CDR3 DNA is TGTGCCAGCAGTGAAGGGGGCGGTACCTACAATGAGCAGTTCTTC. This sequence encodes CASSEGGGTYNEQFF.

This clone was seen more than once but under ten times. The identical CDR3 is also encoded by other nucleotide sequences in the sample. The rearrangement links TRBV5-1 to TRBJ1-5, with D maybe TRBD1 (5 bases). CDR1 SGHRS and CDR2 YFSETQ come from the germline V gene. The CDR3 spans 15 residues. V lost 0 bases and J 0 bases, leaving 7 bases between the germline ends. The CDR3 sequence: CASSLGQYSNQPQHF. As DNA, the CDR3 is TGCGCCAGCAGCTTGGGACAGTATAGCAATCAGCCCCAGCATTTT.

The gene calls are TRBV5-1 and TRBJ1-3, with 9 bases aligning to TRBD1. The junction had 11 bases not matched to a gene; V was cut back by 4 bases and J by 0 bases. The CDR3 is 18 amino acids. From germline, CDR1 is SGHRS and CDR2 YFSETQ. The chain's CDR3 is CASSRTGDYITSGNTIYF. The CDR3 DNA reads TGCGCCAGCAGCCGGACAGGGGACTACATTACCTCTGGAAACACCATATATTTT.

The J gene is TRBJ2-5, the V gene TRBV5-6; 9 bases match TRBD1. The germline gives CDR1 SGHDT, CDR2 YYEEEE. There are 17 residues in the CDR3. The junction had 15 bases not matched to a gene; V was cut back by 4 bases and J by 5 bases. CDR3 coding DNA: TGTGCCAGCAGCCAGGACAGGGGTTGGGTTTTATGGGAGACCCAGTACTTC. Its protein product is CASSQDRGWVLWETQYF.

V usage is TRBV28 and J usage is TRBJ1-6; D is unresolved. Trimming shortened V by 6 bases and J by 2 bases, and 8 bases separated the two germline ends. Germline assignment: CDR1 MDHEN and CDR2 SYDVKM. This CDR3 has 14 residues. The CDR3 region is CASSDRTYNSPLHF. Written as DNA, the CDR3 is TGTGCCAGCAGCGATCGCACCTATAATTCACCCCTCCACTTT.

This rearrangement joins TRBV11-3 to TRBJ2-7, with 8 bases aligning to TRBD2. Germline CDR1 and CDR2: SGHNT and YENEEA. This CDR3 contains 15 residues. V trimming: 5 bases; J trimming: 3 bases; junction bases outside the gene matches: 9. The CDR3 DNA reads TGTGCCAGCAGCCCCGGTGGAGCGGGGGACTACGAGCAGTACTTC. Its translation: CASSPGGAGDYEQYF.

V is TRBV6-5 and J is TRBJ1-1; D unclear. Trimming shortened V by 0 bases and J by 0 bases, and 5 bases separated the two germline ends. Germline V CDR1 and CDR2: MNHEY, SVGAGI. This CDR3 is built from 14 residues. The DNA of the CDR3 is TGTGCCAGCAGTTACTCGTCCGTGAACACTGAAGCTTTCTTT. Its translation is CASSYSSVNTEAFF.